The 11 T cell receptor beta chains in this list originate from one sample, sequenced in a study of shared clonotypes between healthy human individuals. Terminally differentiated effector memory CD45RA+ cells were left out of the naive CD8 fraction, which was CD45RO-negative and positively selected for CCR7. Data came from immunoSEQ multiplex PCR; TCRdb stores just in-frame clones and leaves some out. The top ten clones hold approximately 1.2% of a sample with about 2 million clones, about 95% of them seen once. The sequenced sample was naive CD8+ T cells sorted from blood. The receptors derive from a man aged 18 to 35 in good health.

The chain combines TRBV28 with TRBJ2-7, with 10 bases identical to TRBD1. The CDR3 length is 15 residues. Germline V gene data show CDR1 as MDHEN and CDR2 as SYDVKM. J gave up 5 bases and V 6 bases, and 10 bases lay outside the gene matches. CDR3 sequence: CASSLPGQGSHEQYF. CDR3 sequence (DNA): TGTGCCAGCAGCCTACCGGGACAGGGGTCCCACGAGCAGTACTTC. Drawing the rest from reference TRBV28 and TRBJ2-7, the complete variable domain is DVKVTQSSRYLVKRTGEKVFLECVQDMDHENMFWYRQDPGLGLRLIYFSYDVKMKEKGDIPEGYSVSREKKERFSLILESASTNQTSMYLCASSLPGQGSHEQYFGPGTRLTVT.

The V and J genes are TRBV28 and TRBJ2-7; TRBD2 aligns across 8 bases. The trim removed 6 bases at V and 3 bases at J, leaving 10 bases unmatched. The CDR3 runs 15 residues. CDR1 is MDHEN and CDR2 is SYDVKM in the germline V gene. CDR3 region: CASRPSSGPHYEQYF. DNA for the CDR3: TGTGCCAGCAGGCCTTCTAGCGGGCCACACTACGAGCAGTACTTC.

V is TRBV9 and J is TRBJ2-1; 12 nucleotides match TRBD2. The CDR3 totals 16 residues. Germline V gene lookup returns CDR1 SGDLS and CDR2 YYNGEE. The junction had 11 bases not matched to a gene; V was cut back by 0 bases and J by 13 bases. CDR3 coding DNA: TGTGCCAGCAGCGTAGGGGAACTAGCGGGAGGAGTAGACCAGTTCTTC. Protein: CASSVGELAGGVDQFF.

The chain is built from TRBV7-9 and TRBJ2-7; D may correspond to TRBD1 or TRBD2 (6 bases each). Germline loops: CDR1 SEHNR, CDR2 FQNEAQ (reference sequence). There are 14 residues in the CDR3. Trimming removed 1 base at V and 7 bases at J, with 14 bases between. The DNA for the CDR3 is TGTGCCAGCAGCTTAGTACAGGGACTGGGTGAGCAGTACTTC. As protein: CASSLVQGLGEQYF. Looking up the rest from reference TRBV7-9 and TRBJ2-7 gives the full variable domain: DTGVSQNPRHKITKRGQNVTFRCDPISEHNRLYWYRQTLGQGPEFLTYFQNEAQLEKSRLLSDRFSAERPKGSFSTLEIQRTEQGDSAMYLCASSLVQGLGEQYFGPGTRLTVT.

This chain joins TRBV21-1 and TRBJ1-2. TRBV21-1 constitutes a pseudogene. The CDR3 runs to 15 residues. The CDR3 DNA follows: TGTGCCAGCAGCTCCCCCGGGGGGGTTGGGTATGGCTACACCTTC. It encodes CASSSPGGVGYGYTF.

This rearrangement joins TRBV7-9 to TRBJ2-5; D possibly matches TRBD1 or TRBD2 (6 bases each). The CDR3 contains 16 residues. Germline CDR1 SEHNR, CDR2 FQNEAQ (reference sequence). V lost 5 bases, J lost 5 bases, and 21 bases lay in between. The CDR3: CASSPGGQGKVETQYF. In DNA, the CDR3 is TGTGCCAGCAGCCCTGGAGGGCAGGGGAAGGTGGAGACCCAGTACTTC.

The DNA for the CDR3 is TGCGCCAGCAGCCAAGATTCCGAACAGTTTCATGACGTGAACACTGAAGCTTTCTTT. It translates to CASSQDSEQFHDVNTEAFF. The genes are TRBV4-3 and TRBJ1-1; D is undetermined. The V gene's germline CDR1 is LGHNA and CDR2 YSLEER. The CDR3 is 19 amino acids. The ends were cut back, 0 bases at V and 0 bases at J, with 20 bases in the middle.

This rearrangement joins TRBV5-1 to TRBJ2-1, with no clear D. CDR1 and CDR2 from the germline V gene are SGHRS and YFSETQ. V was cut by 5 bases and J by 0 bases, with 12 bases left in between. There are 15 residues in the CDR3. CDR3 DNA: TGCGCCAGCAGATTCGATAGTAGCTCCTACAATGAGCAGTTCTTC. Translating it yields CASRFDSSSYNEQFF. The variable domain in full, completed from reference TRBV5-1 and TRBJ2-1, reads KAGVTQTPRYLIKTRGQQVTLSCSPISGHRSVSWYQQTPGQGLQFLFEYFSETQRNKGNFPGRFSGRQFSNSRSEMNVSTLELGDSALYLCASRFDSSSYNEQFFGPGTRLTVL.

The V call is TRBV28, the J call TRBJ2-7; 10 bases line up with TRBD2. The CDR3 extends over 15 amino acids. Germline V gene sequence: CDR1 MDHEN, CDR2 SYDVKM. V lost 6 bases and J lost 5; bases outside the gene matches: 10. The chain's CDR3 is CASSAERGGLDEQYF. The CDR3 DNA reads TGTGCCAGCAGCGCTGAGCGGGGGGGCCTAGACGAGCAGTACTTC.

The CDR3 here is CASSYFPLVGNTEAFF. In DNA, the CDR3 is TGTGCCAGCAGTTACTTCCCTTTGGTCGGAAACACTGAAGCTTTCTTT. The V and J genes are TRBV6-5 and TRBJ1-1; D is uncertain. Germline V gene data show CDR1 as MNHEY and CDR2 as SVGAGI. V lost 1 base and J 2 bases, leaving 14 bases between the germline ends. CDR3 length equals 16 residues.

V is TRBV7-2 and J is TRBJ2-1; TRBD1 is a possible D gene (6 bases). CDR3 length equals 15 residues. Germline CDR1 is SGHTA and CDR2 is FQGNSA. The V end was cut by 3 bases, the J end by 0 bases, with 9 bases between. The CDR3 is CASSFGRGSYNEQFF. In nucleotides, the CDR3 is TGTGCCAGCAGCTTCGGCAGGGGCTCCTACAATGAGCAGTTCTTC.